The clone carrying this T cell receptor (beta chain) has a count of ten or more. TCRdb re-called the 5' RACE reads through MiXCR, storing one row per CDR3 protein. The data hold tens of thousands of distinct CDR3 sequences, with 6.2% observed a single time. Trimming stripped 5 bases from V and 1 base from J, with 11 bases between. The CDR3 has 13 amino acids. Germline V gene lookup returns CDR1 GTSNPN and CDR2 SVGIG (reference sequence). The entry originates in a study of early T cells in non-severe SARS-CoV-2 infection. Study as a whole: The input, bulk RNA from unsorted whole blood, was sequenced, and chains were unpaired.

The source material was whole blood. This clonotype originated in an adult who was a healthcare worker with PCR-confirmed SARS-CoV-2 infection or an uninfected control (not recorded which). J is TRBJ2-5 and V is TRBV30; no clear D. The CDR3, as DNA: TGTGCCTGGGGGGAAGGCATCCAAGAGACCCAGTACTTC. It translates to CAWGEGIQETQYF. Looking up the rest from reference TRBV30 and TRBJ2-5 gives the full variable domain: SQTIHQWPATLVQPVGSPLSLECTVEGTSNPNLYWYRQAAGRGLQLLFYSVGIGQISSEVPQNLSASRPQDRQFILSSKKLLLSDSGFYLCAWGEGIQETQYFGPGTRLLVL.